This TCR beta chain stems from a study of T cell repertoires in cytomegalovirus infection. TCRdb ran MiXCR on the reads and lists one entry per CDR3 protein. Of approximately 390,000 distinct CDR3 sequences in the sample, approximately 30% were seen once. The germline CDR1 and CDR2 sequences are MNHEY and SMNVEV (reference sequence). The ends lost 6 bases at V and 6 bases at J; junction bases unmatched: 8. The CDR3 contains 15 residues. This clonotype appeared a single time. Its antigen is not identified. Source: cultured PBMCs, taken from culture after CMV antigen stimulation. This TCR derives from a human donor in good health (CMV status not recorded). Some clones in this sample may be carry-over from other donors' samples. This chain connects TRBV27 to TRBJ2-1; 10 nucleotides line up with TRBD1. CDR3 sequence reads: CASSNPGTGVNEQFF. For the CDR3, the DNA is TGTGCCAGCAGCAATCCCGGGACAGGGGTCAATGAGCAGTTCTTC.